Listed below are T cell receptor beta chains from one sample, sequenced in a study of T cell repertoires in cytomegalovirus infection. Their antigens are not known. In TCRdb, the reads were re-called with MiXCR into one record per CDR3 protein. The table has fewer than 650,000 distinct CDR3 sequences, about 39% seen once; the top ten hold around 48%. The sample consisted of cultured PBMCs, taken from culture after CMV antigen stimulation. The source of these receptors is a human donor in good health (CMV status not recorded). Some clones in this sample may be carry-over from other donors' samples. Both conserved end residues are part of each CDR3. The order of the fields is CDR3 DNA, CDR3 protein, J gene, clone size, V gene, D gene. The D gene is left open where the match is weak. The listing skips clone size in some rows; elsewhere it reads once, few, many or a size class.

TGTGCCAGCAGCTTCAGGGAGGAAAATTCACCCCTCCACTTT	CASSFREENSPLHF	TRBJ1-6	-	TRBV7-9	-
TGTGCCACCAGTGATTACGGCGGGACAGGGAAGAATGAGCAGTTCTTC	CATSDYGGTGKNEQFF	TRBJ2-1	-	TRBV24-1	TRBD1
TGCAGTGCTTCCTTGGACCCATCGAATTACGAGCAGTACTTC	CSASLDPSNYEQYF	TRBJ2-7	-	TRBV20-1	-
TGCGCCAGCAGCGAGAAAGGACAGGCAGCAACATCACCCCTCCAATTT	CASSEKGQAATSPLQF	TRBJ1-6	-	TRBV5-1	TRBD1
TGTGCCAGCAGCTTAGTCCAGTACAATGAGCAGTTCTTC	CASSLVQYNEQFF	TRBJ2-1	few	TRBV7-9	-
TGCGCCAGCAGCTTGGCCGGAGCGGTTACAACAGATACGCAGTATTTT	CASSLAGAVTTDTQYF	TRBJ2-3	-	TRBV5-1	-
TGTGCCAGCAGCTTAGGGGTGGGGAGGGACGAGCAGTACTTC	CASSLGVGRDEQYF	TRBJ2-7	few	TRBV11-2	TRBD2
TGTGCCAGCAGCCCTGACAGGCGACTCTCCGGGGAGCTGTTTTTT	CASSPDRRLSGELFF	TRBJ2-2	few	TRBV7-6	-
TGTGCCAGCAGCCAAGATGTGGGCCTGAGAGATACGCAGTATTTT	CASSQDVGLRDTQYF	TRBJ2-3	-	TRBV7-8	-
TGTGCCAGCAGGTTGGGTGGCGGAAACACCATATATTTT	CASRLGGGNTIYF	TRBJ1-3	-	TRBV6-1	-
TGTGCCAGCAGCAAGACTAGCAGCTGGGGTGAGCAGTTCTTC	CASSKTSSWGEQFF	TRBJ2-1	-	TRBV11-3	TRBD2
TGTGCCAGCAGCTCGGCCGGGACTAGCACAGATACGCAGTATTTT	CASSSAGTSTDTQYF	TRBJ2-3	-	TRBV7-8	-
TGTGCCAGCAGCTTAGTTTGGAACAGGGGGCAGGATTCACCCCTCCACTTT	CASSLVWNRGQDSPLHF	TRBJ1-6	-	TRBV7-2	TRBD1
TGTGCCAGCAGCCACCGGGACACAGACAATGAGCAGTTCTTC	CASSHRDTDNEQFF	TRBJ2-1	-	TRBV6-1	-
TGTGCCAGTAGCCGCCGGCGGACCGGGGCGGCAGATACGCAGTATTTT	CASSRRRTGAADTQYF	TRBJ2-3	once	TRBV19	-
TGTGCCAGCAGTTCAGACCTAACGCAGCTCTACGAGCAGTACTTC	CASSSDLTQLYEQYF	TRBJ2-7	-	TRBV12-3/TRBV12-4	-
TGTGCCAGCAGCTGGGGAGGACTGATCTCCTACGAGCAGTACTTC	CASSWGGLISYEQYF	TRBJ2-7	few	TRBV7-2	-
TGCAGTGCTCATAAGACTAGCGGGGCAATCCAAGAGACCCAGTACTTC	CSAHKTSGAIQETQYF	TRBJ2-5	-	TRBV20-1	TRBD2
TGTGCCAGCAGCCCCGAAGCGGGAGTTTACGGTGAGCAGTTCTTC	CASSPEAGVYGEQFF	TRBJ2-1	-	TRBV7-6	TRBD2
TGTGCCAGCGCCCCCCGCTCTGGAAACACCATATATTTT	CASAPRSGNTIYF	TRBJ1-3	-	TRBV7-2	-
TGTGCCAGCAGTTCCGGGACAGGCTTTGAAGAAAAACTGTTTTTT	CASSSGTGFEEKLFF	TRBJ1-4	few	TRBV12-3/TRBV12-4	TRBD1
TGCGCCAGCAGCTTGGAGGCAGCGAGCACAGATACGCAGTATTTT	CASSLEAASTDTQYF	TRBJ2-3	-	TRBV5-1	-
TGTGCCAGCAGCTTTAGCGGAGACACCGGGGAGCTGTTTTTT	CASSFSGDTGELFF	TRBJ2-2	medium-sized	TRBV7-2	-
TGTGCCAGCAGCCTCCCTGACAATGAGCAGTTCTTC	CASSLPDNEQFF	TRBJ2-1	-	TRBV7-2	-
TGTGCCAGCAGTTACTCTACTCATGGCAGGGGGTTCCGGAACTATGGCTACACCTTC	CASSYSTHGRGFRNYGYTF	TRBJ1-2	once	TRBV6-5	TRBD1
TGTGCCAGCAGTTCCGCCGGGACTGGCTACAATGAGCAGTTCTTC	CASSSAGTGYNEQFF	TRBJ2-1	-	TRBV27	-
TGTGCCAGCAGCCACCCCAACCCCGACGGATCCCTAATCAATGAGCAGTTCTTC	CASSHPNPDGSLINEQFF	TRBJ2-1	-	TRBV4-2	-
TGTGCCAGCAGTTGGACAGGGGTTCAGCCCCAGCATTTT	CASSWTGVQPQHF	TRBJ1-5	few	TRBV6-1	TRBD1
TGTGCCAGCAGCTTGGATCCAGCGGGCTTCGGGGAGGATACGCAGTATTTT	CASSLDPAGFGEDTQYF	TRBJ2-3	-	TRBV5-6	-
TGCGCCAGCAGCCGAGGATGGAATTCACCCCTCCACTTT	CASSRGWNSPLHF	TRBJ1-6	-	TRBV4-1	-
TGTGCCAGCAGCCCCCGCCGAGACAGGAACAATGAGCAGTTCTTC	CASSPRRDRNNEQFF	TRBJ2-1	-	TRBV7-8	-
TGTGCCAGCAGTTACTCGAGAGGGTTGGGCACTGAAGCTTTCTTT	CASSYSRGLGTEAFF	TRBJ1-1	few	TRBV6-5	-
TGTGCCAGCAGCTTAGGGGGTAGCGGGAGGATCAATGAGCAGTTCTTC	CASSLGGSGRINEQFF	TRBJ2-1	many	TRBV7-2	TRBD2
TGTGCCAGCAGGGGCGAGGGGCCGAACTACTACGAGCAGTACTTC	CASRGEGPNYYEQYF	TRBJ2-7	-	TRBV12-3/TRBV12-4	-
TGTGCCAGCAGGACTAAGGTTGAGCAGTTCTTC	CASRTKVEQFF	TRBJ2-1	-	TRBV6-2/TRBV6-3	-
TGCAGTGCTCCTCTGGCGGGGGGACTCAAAAACATTCAGTACTTC	CSAPLAGGLKNIQYF	TRBJ2-4	-	TRBV20-1	TRBD2